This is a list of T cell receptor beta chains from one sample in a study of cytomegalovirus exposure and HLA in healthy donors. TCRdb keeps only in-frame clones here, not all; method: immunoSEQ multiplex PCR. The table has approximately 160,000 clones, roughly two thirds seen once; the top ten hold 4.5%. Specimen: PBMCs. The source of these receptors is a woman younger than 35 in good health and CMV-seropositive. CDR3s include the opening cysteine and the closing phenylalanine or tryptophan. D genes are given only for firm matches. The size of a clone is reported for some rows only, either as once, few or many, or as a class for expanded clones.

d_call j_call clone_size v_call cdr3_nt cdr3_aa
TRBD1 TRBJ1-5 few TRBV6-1 TGTGCCAGCATATCGACAGGGGGCTACAATCAGCCCCAGCATTTT CASISTGGYNQPQHF
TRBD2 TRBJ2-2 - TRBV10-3 TGTGCCATCAGCCTAGCGGAGAACACCGGGGAGCTGTTTTTT CAISLAENTGELFF
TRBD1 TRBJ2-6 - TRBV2 TGTGCCAGCAGCCGGACAGGGGTCGCTGGGGCCAACGTCCTGACTTTC CASSRTGVAGANVLTF
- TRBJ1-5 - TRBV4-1 TGCGCCAGCAGCCAAGATTTCGGGGAGGGTACCCGCCGTCAGCCCCAGCATTTT CASSQDFGEGTRRQPQHF
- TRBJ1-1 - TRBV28 TGTGCCAGCAGTCTTCCTTACACTGAAGCTTTCTTT CASSLPYTEAFF
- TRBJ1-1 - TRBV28 TGTGCCAGTTATTCGAACACTGAAGCTTTCTTT CASYSNTEAFF
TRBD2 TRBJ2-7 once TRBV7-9 TGTGCCAGCAGCTTAGCGGTTGGACTAGCGGGATTAGTCGAGCAGTACTTC CASSLAVGLAGLVEQYF
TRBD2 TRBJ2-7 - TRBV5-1 TGCGCCAGCAGCTTACTAGCGGGTCGATCCTACGAGCAGTACTTC CASSLLAGRSYEQYF
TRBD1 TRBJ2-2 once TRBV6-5 TGTGCCAGCAGTTACTCGACAGGGACCGGGGAGCTGTTTTTT CASSYSTGTGELFF
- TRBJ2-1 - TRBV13 TGTGCCAGCAGCTCACCGCCCCGGCCTCCACGGGCCCCGCGGGCCTACAATGAGCAGTTCTTC CASSSPPRPPRAPRAYNEQFF
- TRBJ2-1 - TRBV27 TGTGCCAGCAGTTTATTTAGGGGATCCTACAATGAGCAGTTCTTC CASSLFRGSYNEQFF
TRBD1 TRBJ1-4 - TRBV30 TGTGCCTGGAGTGTATTAGGGGGCTGGGATGAAAAACTGTTTTTT CAWSVLGGWDEKLFF
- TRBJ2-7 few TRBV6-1 TGTGCCACGGGTGGCTACGAGCAGTACTTC CATGGYEQYF
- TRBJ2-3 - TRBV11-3 TGTGCCAGCAGCGACCCTAGGGGGAGCACAGATACGCAGTATTTT CASSDPRGSTDTQYF
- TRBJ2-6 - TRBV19 TGTGCCAGTAGTGTGAGGACAACTCACTCTGGGGCCAACGTCCTGACTTTC CASSVRTTHSGANVLTF
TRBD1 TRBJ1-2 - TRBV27 TGTGCCAGCAGTTTCCTCCGAGGACAGGGGGCTAACTATGGCTACACCTTC CASSFLRGQGANYGYTF
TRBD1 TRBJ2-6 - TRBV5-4 TGTGCCAGCAGCTTTACAGGGGGATGGTCTGGGGCCAACGTCCTGACTTTC CASSFTGGWSGANVLTF
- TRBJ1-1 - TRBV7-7 TGTGCTAGCAGCTTAACCTGGGAGAGTGAAGCTTTCTTT CASSLTWESEAFF
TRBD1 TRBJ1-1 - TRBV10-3 TGTGCCATCACGACGGGGACAGGGGAAGCTTTCTTT CAITTGTGEAFF
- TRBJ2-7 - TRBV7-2 TGTGCCAGCAGCTTCCACAAAGCCTACGAGCAGTACTTC CASSFHKAYEQYF
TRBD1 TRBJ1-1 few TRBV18 TGTGCCAGCTCACCTGGGACAGGGAACTCTGAAGCTTTCTTT CASSPGTGNSEAFF
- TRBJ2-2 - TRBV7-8 TGTGCCAGCAGCTTAGATACTTTGTTCTCCACCGGGGAGCTGTTTTTT CASSLDTLFSTGELFF
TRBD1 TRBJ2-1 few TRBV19 TGTGCCAGTAGTATCGGGGGTGGACAGGGGAGCTCCTACAATGAGCAGTTCTTC CASSIGGGQGSSYNEQFF
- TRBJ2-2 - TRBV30 TGTGCCTGCCCCGGACGCGGAGGCACCGGGGAGCTGTTTTTT CACPGRGGTGELFF
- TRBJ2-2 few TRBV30 TGTGCCCGGAGCGCACAGGGTAACGGGGAGCTGTTTTTT CARSAQGNGELFF
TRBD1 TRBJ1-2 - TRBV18 TGTGCCACCTCTCTAAACAGGGGAGCCTCCGGCTATGGCTACACCTTC CATSLNRGASGYGYTF
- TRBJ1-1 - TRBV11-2 TGTGCCAGCAGCATCAGGGGAAACATGAACACTGAAGCTTTCTTT CASSIRGNMNTEAFF
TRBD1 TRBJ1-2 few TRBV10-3 TGTGCCATCAGTGGGACAGGGAAGTCCACCTTATATCTTTATGGCTACACCTTC CAISGTGKSTLYLYGYTF
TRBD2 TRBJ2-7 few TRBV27 TGTGCCAGCAGACTAGCGAGCTCCTACGAGCAGTACTTC CASRLASSYEQYF
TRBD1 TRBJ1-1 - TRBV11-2 TGTGCCACCGGGACAGGGGGCTGGAACACTGAAGCTTTCTTT CATGTGGWNTEAFF
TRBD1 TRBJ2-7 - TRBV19 TGTGCCAGTAGTATCATGGGACAGAGCTCCTACGAGCAGTACTTC CASSIMGQSSYEQYF
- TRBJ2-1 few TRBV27 TGTGCCAGCAGTCTCAGGGGATCGGTCAATGAGCAGTTCTTC CASSLRGSVNEQFF
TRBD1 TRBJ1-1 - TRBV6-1 TGTGCCAGCAGACAGGGGGAAAACACTGAAGCTTTCTTT CASRQGENTEAFF
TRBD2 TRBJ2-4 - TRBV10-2 TGCGCCAGCAGAGAACAGACTAGCGGGACGGACATTCAGTACTTC CASREQTSGTDIQYF
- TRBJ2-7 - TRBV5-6 TGTGCCAGCAGCTTCGGACACTACGAGCAGTACTTC CASSFGHYEQYF
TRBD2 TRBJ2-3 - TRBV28 TGTGCCAGCAGCCGGGGAGGGGGCACAGATACGCAGTATTTT CASSRGGGTDTQYF
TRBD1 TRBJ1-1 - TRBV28 TGTGCCAGCGGAAGACAGGGTTATGAAGCTTTCTTT CASGRQGYEAFF
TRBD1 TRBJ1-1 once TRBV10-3 TGTGCCATCAGTGACCTAACGGGGGCAGGGGGCCACCCGAACACTGAAGCTTTCTTT CAISDLTGAGGHPNTEAFF
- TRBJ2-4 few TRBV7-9 TGTGCCAGCAGCTTAGGTCATAGCGGAAACATTCAGTACTTC CASSLGHSGNIQYF
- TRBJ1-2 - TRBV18 TGTGCCAGCTCACCTTCGCGTGGCTACACCTTC CASSPSRGYTF
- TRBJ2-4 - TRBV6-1 TGTGCCAGCAGTGATAAGGGGTTGGAGGGTGCTACTCTAGCCAAAAACATTCAGTACTTC CASSDKGLEGATLAKNIQYF
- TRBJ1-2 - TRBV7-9 TGTGCCAGCACAGTCACCGAGGGCTATGGCTACACCTTC CASTVTEGYGYTF
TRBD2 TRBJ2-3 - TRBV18 TGTGCCAGCTCACCACCCCTCGGGGAGGGCCTCTACACAGATACGCAGTATTTT CASSPPLGEGLYTDTQYF